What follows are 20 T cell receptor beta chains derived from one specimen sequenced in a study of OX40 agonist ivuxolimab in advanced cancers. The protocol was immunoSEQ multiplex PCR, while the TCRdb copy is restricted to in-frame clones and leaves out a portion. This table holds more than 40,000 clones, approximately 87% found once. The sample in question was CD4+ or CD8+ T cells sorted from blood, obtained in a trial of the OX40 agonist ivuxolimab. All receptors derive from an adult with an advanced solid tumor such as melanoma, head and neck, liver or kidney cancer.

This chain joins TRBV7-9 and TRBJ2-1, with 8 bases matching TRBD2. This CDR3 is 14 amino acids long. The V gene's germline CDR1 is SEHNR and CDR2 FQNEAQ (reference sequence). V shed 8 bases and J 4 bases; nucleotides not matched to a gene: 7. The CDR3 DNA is TGTGCCAGCTTGGTCCTAGCGGGTTACAATGAGCAGTTCTTC. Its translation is CASLVLAGYNEQFF.

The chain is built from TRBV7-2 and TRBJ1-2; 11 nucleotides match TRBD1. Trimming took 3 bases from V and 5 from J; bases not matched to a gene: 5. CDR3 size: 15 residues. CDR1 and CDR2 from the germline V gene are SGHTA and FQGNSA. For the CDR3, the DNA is TGTGCCAGCAGCTTTGGGACAGGGGGTAGATATGGCTACACCTTC. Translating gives CASSFGTGGRYGYTF.

This CDR3 reads CASSSGQGVGTEAFF. CDR3 bases: TGTGCCAGCAGTTCCGGACAGGGGGTCGGAACTGAAGCTTTCTTT. The rearrangement uses TRBV28 and TRBJ1-1, with TRBD1 matching over 10 bases. CDR1 is MDHEN, CDR2 SYDVKM, per germline. This CDR3 is built from 15 residues. The V and J ends lost 4 bases and 5 bases, in that order; junction bases with no gene match: 7.

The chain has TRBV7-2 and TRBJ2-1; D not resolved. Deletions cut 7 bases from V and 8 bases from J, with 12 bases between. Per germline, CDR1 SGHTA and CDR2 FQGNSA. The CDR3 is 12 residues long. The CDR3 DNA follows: TGTGCCAGCACTCCGAGGTGGGATGAGCAGTTCTTC. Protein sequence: CASTPRWDEQFF.

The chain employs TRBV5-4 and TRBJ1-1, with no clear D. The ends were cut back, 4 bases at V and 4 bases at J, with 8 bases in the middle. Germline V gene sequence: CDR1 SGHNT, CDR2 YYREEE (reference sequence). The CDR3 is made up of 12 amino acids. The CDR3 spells CASSLGLTEAFF. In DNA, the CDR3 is TGTGCCAGCAGCCTCGGTCTCACTGAAGCTTTCTTT.

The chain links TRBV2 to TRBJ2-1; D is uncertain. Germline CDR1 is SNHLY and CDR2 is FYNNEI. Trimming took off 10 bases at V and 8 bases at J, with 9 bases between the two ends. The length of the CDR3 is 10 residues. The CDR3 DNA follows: TGTGCCATGGCGAGAGATGAGCAGTTCTTC. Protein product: CAMARDEQFF. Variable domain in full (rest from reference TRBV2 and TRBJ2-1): EPEVTQTPSHQVTQMGQEVILRCVPISNHLYFYWYRQILGQKVEFLVSFYNNEISEKSEIFDDQFSVERPDGSNFTLKIRSTKLEDSAMYFCAMARDEQFFGPGTRLTVL.

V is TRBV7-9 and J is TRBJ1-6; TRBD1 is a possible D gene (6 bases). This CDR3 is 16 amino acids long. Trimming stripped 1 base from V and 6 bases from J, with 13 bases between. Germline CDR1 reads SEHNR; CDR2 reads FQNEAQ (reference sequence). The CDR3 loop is CASSLEGGAFNSPLHF. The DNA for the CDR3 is TGTGCCAGCAGCTTAGAGGGGGGCGCGTTTAATTCACCCCTCCACTTT.

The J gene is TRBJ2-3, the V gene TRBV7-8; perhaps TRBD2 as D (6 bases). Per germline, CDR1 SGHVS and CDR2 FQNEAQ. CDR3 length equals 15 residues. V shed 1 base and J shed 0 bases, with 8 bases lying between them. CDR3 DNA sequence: TGTGCCAGCAGCTTAGACGGGAGTAGCACAGATACGCAGTATTTT. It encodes CASSLDGSSTDTQYF. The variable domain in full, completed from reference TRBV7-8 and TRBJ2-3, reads GAGVSQSPRYKVAKRGQDVALRCDPISGHVSLFWYQQALGQGPEFLTYFQNEAQLDKSGLPSDRFFAERPEGSVSTLKIQRTQQEDSAVYLCASSLDGSSTDTQYFGPGTRLTVL.

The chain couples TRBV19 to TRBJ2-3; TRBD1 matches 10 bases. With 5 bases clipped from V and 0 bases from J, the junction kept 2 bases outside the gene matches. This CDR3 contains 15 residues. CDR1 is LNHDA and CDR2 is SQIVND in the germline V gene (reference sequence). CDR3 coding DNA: TGTGCCAGTAGTGGACAGGGGGTTAGCACAGATACGCAGTATTTT. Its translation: CASSGQGVSTDTQYF.

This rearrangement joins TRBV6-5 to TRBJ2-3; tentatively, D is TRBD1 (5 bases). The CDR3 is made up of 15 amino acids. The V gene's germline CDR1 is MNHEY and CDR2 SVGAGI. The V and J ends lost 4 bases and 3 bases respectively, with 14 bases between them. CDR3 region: CASSSSDIFTDTQYF. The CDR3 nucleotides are TGTGCCAGCAGTTCGTCGGACATATTTACAGATACGCAGTATTTT.

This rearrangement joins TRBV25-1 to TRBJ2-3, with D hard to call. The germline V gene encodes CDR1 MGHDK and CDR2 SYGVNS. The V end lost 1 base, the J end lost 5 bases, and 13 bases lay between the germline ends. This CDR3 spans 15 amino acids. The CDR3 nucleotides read TGTGCCAGCAGTGAATTGTTCGACTTCGGAGATACGCAGTATTTT. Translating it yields CASSELFDFGDTQYF.

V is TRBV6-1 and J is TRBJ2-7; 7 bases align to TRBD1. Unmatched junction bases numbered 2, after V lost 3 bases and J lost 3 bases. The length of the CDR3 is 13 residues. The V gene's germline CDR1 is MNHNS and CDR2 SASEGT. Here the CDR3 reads CASSDYRGYEQYF. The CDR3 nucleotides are TGTGCCAGCAGTGACTACAGGGGCTACGAGCAGTACTTC.

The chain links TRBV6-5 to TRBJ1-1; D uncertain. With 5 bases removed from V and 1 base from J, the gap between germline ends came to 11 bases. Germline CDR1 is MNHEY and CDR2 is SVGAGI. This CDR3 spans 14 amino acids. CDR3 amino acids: CASSPRPSNTEAFF. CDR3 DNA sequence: TGTGCCAGCAGTCCCCGGCCATCGAACACTGAAGCTTTCTTT.

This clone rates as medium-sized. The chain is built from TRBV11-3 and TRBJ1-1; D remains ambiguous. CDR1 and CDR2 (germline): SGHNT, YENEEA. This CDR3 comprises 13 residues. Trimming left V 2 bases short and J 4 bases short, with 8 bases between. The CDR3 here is CASSLRGFTEAFF. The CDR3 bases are TGTGCCAGCAGCTTAAGAGGGTTCACTGAAGCTTTCTTT.

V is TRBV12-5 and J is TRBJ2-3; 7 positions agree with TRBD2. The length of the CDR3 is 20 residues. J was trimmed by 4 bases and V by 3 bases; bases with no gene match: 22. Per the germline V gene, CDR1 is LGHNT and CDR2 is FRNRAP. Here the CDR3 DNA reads TGTGCTAGTGGTTTCTATGGGAGTTTTGCGGCGGGAGTCGGGGCAGATACGCAGTATTTT. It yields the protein CASGFYGSFAAGVGADTQYF.

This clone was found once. This CDR3 reads CASSIGPGQAYEQYF. The DNA for the CDR3 is TGTGCCAGTAGTATAGGGCCGGGACAGGCCTACGAGCAGTACTTC. V usage is TRBV19 and J usage is TRBJ2-7; 8 positions agree with TRBD1. Germline V CDR1 and CDR2: LNHDA, SQIVND (reference sequence). The junction had 4 bases not matched to a gene; V was cut back by 1 base and J by 2 bases. This CDR3 region has 15 residues.

The CDR3 DNA is TGTGCCAGCAGCTCATTCCCTCGGGGGGACTACAATGAGCAGTTCTTC. Residues: CASSSFPRGDYNEQFF. The chain carries TRBV5-8 and TRBJ2-1; 7 bases map to TRBD2. This CDR3 region has 16 residues. Germline CDR1 is SGHTS and CDR2 is YDEGEE. The ends lost 3 bases at V and 3 bases at J; junction bases unmatched: 9.

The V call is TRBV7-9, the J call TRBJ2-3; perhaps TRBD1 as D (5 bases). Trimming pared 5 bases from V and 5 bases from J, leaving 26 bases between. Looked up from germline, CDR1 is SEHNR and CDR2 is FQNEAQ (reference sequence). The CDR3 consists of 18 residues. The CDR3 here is CASSPRVGPRATLDTQYF. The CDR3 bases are TGTGCCAGCAGCCCACGAGTTGGACCCAGGGCCACCTTAGATACGCAGTATTTT.

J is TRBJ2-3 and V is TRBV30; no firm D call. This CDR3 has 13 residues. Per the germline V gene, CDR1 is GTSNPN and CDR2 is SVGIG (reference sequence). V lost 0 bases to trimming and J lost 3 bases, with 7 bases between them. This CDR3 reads CAWSVSWTDTQYF. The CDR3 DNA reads TGTGCCTGGAGTGTCTCCTGGACAGATACGCAGTATTTT.

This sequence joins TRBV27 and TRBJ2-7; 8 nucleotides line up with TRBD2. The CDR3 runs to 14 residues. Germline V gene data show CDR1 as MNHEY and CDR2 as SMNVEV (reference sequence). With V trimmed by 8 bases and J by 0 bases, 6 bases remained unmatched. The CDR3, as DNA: TGTGCCAGCGGGCGGGGGGTGAGCTCCTACGAGCAGTACTTC. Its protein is CASGRGVSSYEQYF.